This T cell receptor beta chain derives from a study of cytomegalovirus exposure and HLA in healthy donors. The junction had 9 bases not matched to a gene; V was cut back by 3 bases and J by 3 bases. There are 16 residues in the CDR3. Looked up from germline, CDR1 is SEHNR and CDR2 is FQNEAQ (reference sequence). In regard to this clone: The antigen is not known.

Study-level findings and limits: There were around 160 TCR beta chains listed as cytomegalovirus-associated. Earlier findings revealed that most TCR beta V segments proved productive either about 87% or about 30% of the time. The Asian-associated ancestry cluster reportedly had fewer N-insertions than the roughly 700-donor mean in a later analysis.

Both 60 Vbeta primers and 13 Jbeta primers went into the PCR. Libraries were prepared by immunoSEQ multiplex PCR; TCRdb keeps only in-frame clonotypes and omits some of them. The sample gives around 210,000 clones, around 80% of which show up once; 1.7% is in the top ten. Nominally healthy donors provided the samples, though records likely missed some immune exposures. This TCR was recovered from a man aged 50 to 60 in good health and CMV-seronegative. Sequencing was performed on PBMCs. The chain recombines TRBV7-9 with TRBJ2-5, with 8 bases matching TRBD1. This chain's CDR3 is CASSFGRTGFEETQYF. The DNA of the CDR3 is TGTGCCAGCAGCTTCGGCAGGACAGGGTTCGAAGAGACCCAGTACTTC.